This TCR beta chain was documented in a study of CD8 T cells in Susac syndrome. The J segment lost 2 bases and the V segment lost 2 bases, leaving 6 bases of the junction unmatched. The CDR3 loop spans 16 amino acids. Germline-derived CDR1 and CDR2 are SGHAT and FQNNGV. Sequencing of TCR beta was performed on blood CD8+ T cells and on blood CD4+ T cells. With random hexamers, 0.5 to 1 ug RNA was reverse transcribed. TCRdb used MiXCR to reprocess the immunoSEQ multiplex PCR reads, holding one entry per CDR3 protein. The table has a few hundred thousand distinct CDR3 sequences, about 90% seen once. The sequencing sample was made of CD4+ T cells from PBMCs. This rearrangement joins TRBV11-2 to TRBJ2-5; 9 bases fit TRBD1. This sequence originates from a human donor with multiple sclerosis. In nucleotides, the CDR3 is TGTGCCAGCAGCTTAAGAGGGACAGGGCAGCAAGAGACCCAGTACTTC. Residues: CASSLRGTGQQETQYF.